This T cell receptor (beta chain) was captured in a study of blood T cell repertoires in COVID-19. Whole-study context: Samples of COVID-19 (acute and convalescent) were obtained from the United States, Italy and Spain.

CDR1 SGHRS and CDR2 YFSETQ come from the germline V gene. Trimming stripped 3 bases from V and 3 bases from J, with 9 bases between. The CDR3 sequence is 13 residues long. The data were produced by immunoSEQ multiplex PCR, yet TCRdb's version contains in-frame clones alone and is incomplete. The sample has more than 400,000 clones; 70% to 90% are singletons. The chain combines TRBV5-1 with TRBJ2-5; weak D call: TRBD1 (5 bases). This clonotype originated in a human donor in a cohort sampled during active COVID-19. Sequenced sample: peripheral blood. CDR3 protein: CASSSTVEETQYF. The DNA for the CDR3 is TGCGCCAGCAGCTCGACAGTTGAAGAGACCCAGTACTTC.